The 27 T cell receptor beta chains below were found in one sample sequenced in a study of T cells after posttransplantation cyclophosphamide. The repertoire was sequenced with immunoSEQ multiplex PCR; TCRdb's copy has only in-frame clones and lacks some. The sample contains 25,000 to 35,000 clones, approximately 90% of which appear only once. Sequenced material: PBMCs. The receptors come from a woman between 40 and 50 years old with a blood cancer, CMV-positive, and with a related stem cell donor.

This chain uses TRBV10-3 with TRBJ2-1; D is perhaps TRBD2 (6 bases). The V end was cut by 5 bases, the J end by 0 bases, with 11 bases between. The CDR3 sequence is 15 residues long. Germline values: CDR1 ENHRY, CDR2 SYGVKD. CDR3 sequence reads: CAISSDGSSYNEQFF. CDR3 DNA sequence: TGTGCCATCAGTTCGGACGGGAGCTCCTACAATGAGCAGTTCTTC.

Note on this clone: An end of the junction does not agree with germline; a read error may underlie this. Other nucleotide sequences in the sample specify the same CDR3. The V gene is TRBV19, the J gene TRBJ1-6, with TRBD1 matching over 10 bases. The CDR3 has 15 residues. Per germline, CDR1 LNHDA and CDR2 SQIVND (reference sequence). CDR3 amino acids: CASREDRGHNSPLHF. The CDR3 region has the DNA TGTGCCAGTAGGGAAGACAGGGGGCATAATTCCCCCCTCCACTTT.

The chain employs TRBV7-2 and TRBJ2-7; 8 positions agree with TRBD2. This CDR3 is 15 amino acids long. Looked up from germline, CDR1 is SGHTA and CDR2 is FQGNSA. The ends lost 5 bases at V and 2 bases at J; junction bases unmatched: 8. CDR3 in amino acids: CASSILAGRTYEQYF. The CDR3 region has the DNA TGTGCCAGCAGCATCCTAGCGGGCCGGACCTACGAGCAGTACTTC.

A single count supports this clone. The V gene is TRBV7-8, the J gene TRBJ2-7; 10 positions agree with TRBD1. V shed 1 base and J 4 bases; nucleotides not matched to a gene: 1. Germline CDR1 SGHVS, CDR2 FQNEAQ. The CDR3 contains 14 residues. For the CDR3, the DNA is TGTGCCAGCAGCTTAGTGGGACAGGGGTACGAGCAGTACTTC. Encoded protein: CASSLVGQGYEQYF.

This clone was counted once. The rearrangement joins TRBV7-6 to TRBJ2-1, with TRBD1 matching 7 bases. This CDR3 has 15 amino acids. Trimming cost V 4 bases and J 2 bases; bases outside gene matches: 5. The germline V gene encodes CDR1 SGHVS and CDR2 FNYEAQ. This chain's CDR3 is CASSSGQRTYNEQFF. The CDR3 DNA sequence: TGTGCCAGCAGCTCGGGACAGCGAACCTACAATGAGCAGTTCTTC.

This chain joins TRBV5-1 and TRBJ1-6; TRBD1 matches at 7 bases. Germline CDR1 and CDR2: SGHRS and YFSETQ. V shed 2 bases, J shed 9 bases, and the junction held 5 bases outside the gene matches. The CDR3 length is 14 residues. The CDR3 DNA reads as TGCGCCAGCAGCTTAGGGGGCGATCCTTCACCCCTCCACTTT. Translation gives CASSLGGDPSPLHF.

The rearrangement uses TRBV6-5 and TRBJ1-5; D is unresolved. V lost 8 bases to trimming and J lost 1 base, with 15 bases between them. CDR1 is MNHEY and CDR2 is SVGAGI in the germline V gene. The CDR3 covers 15 residues. The CDR3 sequence: CASGLSSESNQPQHF. As DNA, the CDR3 is TGTGCCAGCGGCTTGTCTTCTGAAAGCAATCAGCCCCAGCATTTT.

This chain joins TRBV9 and TRBJ2-5; 8 nucleotides line up with TRBD1. The CDR3 has 18 amino acids. Looked up from germline, CDR1 is SGDLS and CDR2 is YYNGEE. V shed 0 bases, J shed 1 base, and the junction held 11 bases outside the gene matches. The CDR3 DNA is TGTGCCAGCAGCGTAGCACTAGGGGTCGGACAGGGCCAAGAGACCCAGTACTTC. Encoded protein: CASSVALGVGQGQETQYF.

The V and J genes are TRBV4-1 and TRBJ2-5; no reliable D call. V was pared by 8 bases and J by 5 bases, with 6 bases between. The germline V gene has CDR1 MGHRA and CDR2 YSYEKL. This CDR3 is built from 10 residues. The CDR3 bases are TGCGCCAGCCGCGGCGAGACCCAGTACTTC. Amino acid sequence: CASRGETQYF.

The rearrangement links TRBV11-3 to TRBJ2-1; tentative D call: TRBD1 (9 bases). In germline, CDR1 is SGHNT, CDR2 YENEEA. V was trimmed by 1 base and J by 7 bases, leaving 26 bases between them. The CDR3 totals 19 residues. As DNA, the CDR3 is TGTGCCAGCAGCTTAGCACGTCCGGGAGGGACAGGGCTGAGGAATGAGCAGTTCTTC. As protein: CASSLARPGGTGLRNEQFF.

The chain recombines TRBV6-6 with TRBJ2-7; a possible D gene is TRBD1 (5 bases). Between the trimmed V and J ends, which lost 5 bases and 3 bases, there was a span of 11 bases. In germline, CDR1 is MNHNY, CDR2 SVGAGI (reference sequence). The CDR3 extends over 13 amino acids. CDR3 in DNA: TGTGCCAGCAGTCCGAGGCAGGGCTACGAGCAGTACTTC. As protein: CASSPRQGYEQYF.

This clone appeared once. The rearrangement joins TRBV5-1 to TRBJ1-2; 8 bases agree with TRBD1. Germline-derived CDR1 and CDR2 are SGHRS and YFSETQ. There are 14 residues in the CDR3. Trimming cost V 0 bases and J 8 bases; bases outside gene matches: 6. The CDR3 reads CASSLAGGLEGYTF. The DNA of the CDR3 is TGCGCCAGCAGCTTGGCAGGGGGCTTGGAGGGCTACACCTTC.

The CDR3 reads CASSLLAGRGNQPQHF. The DNA of the CDR3 is TGTGCCAGCTCACTCCTAGCCGGGAGGGGCAATCAGCCCCAGCATTTT. V gene TRBV18 combines with J gene TRBJ1-5; D is ambiguous. CDR1 KGHSH and CDR2 LQKENI come from the germline V gene. The CDR3 contains 16 residues. V was clipped by 4 bases and J by 2 bases, with 15 bases between them.

This chain's CDR3 is CASSLGQGGYGYTF. The CDR3 DNA reads as TGCGCCAGCAGCTTGGGACAGGGGGGCTATGGCTACACCTTC. The chain recombines TRBV5-1 with TRBJ1-2, with TRBD1 matching over 9 bases. Germline loops: CDR1 SGHRS, CDR2 YFSETQ. The V segment lost 0 bases and the J segment 4 bases; nucleotides outside the gene matches: 1. There are 14 residues in the CDR3.

The rearrangement uses TRBV6-5 and TRBJ1-1; D perhaps matches TRBD1 (5 bases). V gave up 1 base and J gave up 5 bases, with 11 bases separating them. Per the germline V gene, CDR1 is MNHEY and CDR2 is SVGAGI. The CDR3 totals 14 residues. This chain's CDR3 is CASSYWEGPTEAFF. CDR3 sequence (DNA): TGTGCCAGCAGTTACTGGGAGGGGCCTACTGAAGCTTTCTTT.

The chain uses TRBV5-1 and TRBJ2-1; 13 bases match TRBD2. Germline-derived CDR1 and CDR2 are SGHRS and YFSETQ. The CDR3 runs to 19 residues. J was trimmed by 8 bases and V by 2 bases; bases with no gene match: 16. CDR3 region: CASSLRLAGGQRVSDEQFF. Here the CDR3 DNA reads TGCGCCAGCAGCTTAAGACTAGCGGGGGGACAAAGGGTGTCGGATGAGCAGTTCTTC.

The chain is built from TRBV4-1 and TRBJ2-7; TRBD2 aligns across 13 bases. The CDR3 runs to 17 residues. Trimming cost V 1 base and J 2 bases; bases outside gene matches: 5. Germline CDR1 MGHRA, CDR2 YSYEKL. CDR3 DNA: TGCGCCAGCAGCCAAGGAGGACTAGCGGGGGTTACCTACGAGCAGTACTTC. It is translated as CASSQGGLAGVTYEQYF.

The J gene is TRBJ2-3, the V gene TRBV11-3, with D possibly being TRBD2 (6 bases). The germline gives CDR1 SGHNT, CDR2 YENEEA. The V end was cut by 3 bases, the J end by 0 bases, with 25 bases between. CDR3 length: 20 residues. The CDR3 loop is CASSFPPSGGGGASTDTQYF. The CDR3 coding sequence is TGTGCCAGCAGCTTTCCCCCCTCCGGAGGAGGCGGGGCCAGCACAGATACGCAGTATTTT. Using reference TRBV11-3 and TRBJ2-3 for the parts outside the CDR3, the full variable domain is EAGVVQSPRYKIIEKKQPVAFWCNPISGHNTLYWYLQNLGQGPELLIRYENEEAVDDSQLPKDRFSAERLKGVDSTLKIQPAELGDSAVYLCASSFPPSGGGGASTDTQYFGPGTRLTVL.

This chain links TRBV13 with TRBJ1-2; the D gene is possibly TRBD1 (6 bases). Trimming removed 1 base from V and 4 bases from J, with 19 bases in between. Looked up from germline, CDR1 is PRHDT and CDR2 is FYEKMQ (reference sequence). CDR3 length: 17 amino acids. CDR3 region: CASSLASSPGTIYGYTF. CDR3 bases: TGTGCCAGCAGCTTAGCGTCTAGTCCCGGGACAATCTATGGCTACACCTTC.

The chain is built from TRBV7-3 and TRBJ2-5; 9 nucleotides line up with TRBD1. The CDR3 has 14 amino acids. The ends lost 6 bases at V and 4 bases at J; junction bases unmatched: 6. Per the germline V gene, CDR1 is SGHTA and CDR2 is FQGTGA. This CDR3 reads CASSRGGQGETQYF. The CDR3 DNA reads as TGTGCCAGCAGTCGAGGGGGACAGGGAGAGACCCAGTACTTC.

The chain links TRBV7-2 to TRBJ1-6; TRBD1 agrees at 8 bases. Germline-derived CDR1 and CDR2 are SGHTA and FQGNSA. The CDR3 length is 15 residues. The J segment lost 5 bases and the V segment lost 1 base, leaving 1 base of the junction unmatched. This chain's CDR3 is CASSLGTGNNSPLHF. Here the CDR3 DNA reads TGTGCCAGCAGCTTAGGGACAGGGAATAATTCACCCCTCCACTTT.

The chain combines TRBV11-2 with TRBJ1-3; unclear D gene. V was pared by 3 bases and J by 4 bases, with 7 bases between. The CDR3 spans 13 residues. Germline V gene lookup returns CDR1 SGHAT and CDR2 FQNNGV. This chain's CDR3 is CASSFSQGNTIYF. CDR3 coding DNA: TGTGCCAGCAGCTTCTCACAGGGAAACACCATATATTTT.

V usage is TRBV19 and J usage is TRBJ1-4; 9 positions agree with TRBD1. Germline V lookup: CDR1 LNHDA, CDR2 SQIVND (reference sequence). This CDR3 spans 15 amino acids. The V and J ends lost 4 bases and 3 bases, in that order; junction bases with no gene match: 3. CDR3 sequence: CASSTWDRANEKLFF. CDR3 nucleotides: TGTGCCAGTAGTACCTGGGACAGGGCTAATGAAAAACTGTTTTTT.

Regarding this clone: Other DNA sequences of this sample code for an identical CDR3. The gene calls are TRBV28 and TRBJ1-6; 11 positions match TRBD1. V was pared by 8 bases and J by 7 bases, with 1 base of the junction left unmatched. This CDR3 has 13 residues. The germline CDR1 and CDR2 sequences are MDHEN and SYDVKM. The CDR3, as DNA: TGTGCCAGCGGGACAGGGGGAAATTCACCCCTCCACTTT. Translating it yields CASGTGGNSPLHF. The variable domain in full, completed from reference TRBV28 and TRBJ1-6, reads DVKVTQSSRYLVKRTGEKVFLECVQDMDHENMFWYRQDPGLGLRLIYFSYDVKMKEKGDIPEGYSVSREKKERFSLILESASTNQTSMYLCASGTGGNSPLHFGNGTRLTVT.

The chain uses TRBV7-6 and TRBJ2-7; 8 bases align to TRBD1. Germline assignment: CDR1 SGHVS and CDR2 FNYEAQ. V lost 1 base and J lost 4; bases outside the gene matches: 9. CDR3 length: 16 amino acids. The CDR3 loop reads CASSLVRTGIPYEQYF. The CDR3 DNA sequence: TGTGCCAGCAGCTTAGTGCGGACAGGGATACCTTACGAGCAGTACTTC.

The rearrangement joins TRBV5-6 to TRBJ1-2; a weak D match, TRBD1 (6 bases). Germline V CDR1 and CDR2: SGHDT, YYEEEE. Trimming left V 4 bases short and J 1 base short, with 8 bases between. The CDR3 contains 13 residues. Here the CDR3 DNA reads TGTGCCAGCAGCCCGGACAGTAACTATGGCTACACCTTC. Translation gives CASSPDSNYGYTF.

V gene TRBV9 combines with J gene TRBJ1-1; D is possibly TRBD1 (5 bases). The germline V and J ends were trimmed by 4 bases and 1 base, with 14 bases remaining between them. Germline V CDR1 and CDR2: SGDLS, YYNGEE. There are 15 residues in the CDR3. The CDR3 nucleotides read TGTGCCAGCAGCAAATCCCGAAGGGGGAACACTGAAGCTTTCTTT. Translated, it gives CASSKSRRGNTEAFF.